This entry features one TCR beta chain sequence. Here immunoSEQ multiplex PCR was the method, and the copy in TCRdb shows in-frame clones only, minus some. The sample consists of approximately 110,000 clones, 85% to 90% of them appearing once. The data stem from a study of blood T cell repertoires in COVID-19. Study summary: Nucleic acid was either cDNA or gDNA, and it came from T cells, B-cell-depleted T cells, or PBMCs.

V shed 1 base and J shed 4 bases, with 13 bases lying between them. Germline CDR1 and CDR2: LGHDT and YNNKEL (reference sequence). The CDR3 consists of 15 residues. The chain joins TRBV3-1 (or the pseudogene TRBV3-2) to TRBJ1-2; no reliable D call. The sequenced material came from peripheral blood. The TCR was taken from a woman older than 75 with acute or convalescent COVID-19. The CDR3 sequence is CASSQVAGGGYGYTF. The DNA for the CDR3 is TGTGCCAGCAGCCAAGTGGCGGGCGGTGGCTATGGCTACACCTTC.